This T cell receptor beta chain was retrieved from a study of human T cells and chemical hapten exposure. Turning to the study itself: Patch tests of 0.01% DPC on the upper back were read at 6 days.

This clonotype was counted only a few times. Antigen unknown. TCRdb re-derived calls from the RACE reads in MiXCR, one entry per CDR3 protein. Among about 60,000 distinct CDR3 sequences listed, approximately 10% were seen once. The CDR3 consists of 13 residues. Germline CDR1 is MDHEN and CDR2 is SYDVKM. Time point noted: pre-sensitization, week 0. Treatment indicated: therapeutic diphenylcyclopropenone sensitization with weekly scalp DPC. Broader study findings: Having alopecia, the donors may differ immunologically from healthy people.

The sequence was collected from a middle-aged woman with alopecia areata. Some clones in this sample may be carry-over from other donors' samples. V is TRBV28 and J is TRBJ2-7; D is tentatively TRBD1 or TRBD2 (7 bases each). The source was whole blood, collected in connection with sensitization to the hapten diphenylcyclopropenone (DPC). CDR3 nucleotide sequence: TGTGCGGGGAGGGACAGCAGTTCCTACGAGCAGTACTTC. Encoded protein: CAGRDSSSYEQYF.